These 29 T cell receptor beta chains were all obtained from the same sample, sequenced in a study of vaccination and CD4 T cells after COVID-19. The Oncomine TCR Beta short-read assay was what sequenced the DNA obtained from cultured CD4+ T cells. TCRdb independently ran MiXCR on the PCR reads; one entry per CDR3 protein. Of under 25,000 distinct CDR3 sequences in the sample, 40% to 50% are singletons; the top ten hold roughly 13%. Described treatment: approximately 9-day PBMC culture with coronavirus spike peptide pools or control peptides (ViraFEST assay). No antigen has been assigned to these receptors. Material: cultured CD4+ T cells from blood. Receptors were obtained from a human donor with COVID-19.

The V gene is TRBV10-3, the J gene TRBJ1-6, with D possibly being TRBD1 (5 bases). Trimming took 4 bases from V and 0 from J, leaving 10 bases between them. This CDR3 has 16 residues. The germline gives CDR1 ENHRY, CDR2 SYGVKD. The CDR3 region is CAISVGGSSYNSPLHF. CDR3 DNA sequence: TGTGCCATCAGTGTGGGGGGTAGCTCCTATAATTCACCCCTCCACTTT.

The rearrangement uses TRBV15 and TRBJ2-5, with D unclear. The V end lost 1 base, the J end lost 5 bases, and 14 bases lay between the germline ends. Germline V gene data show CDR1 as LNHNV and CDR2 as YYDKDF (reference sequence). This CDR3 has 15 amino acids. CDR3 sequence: CATSRVAADLETQYF. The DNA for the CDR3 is TGTGCCACCAGCAGAGTCGCTGCTGACCTGGAGACCCAGTACTTC.

The DNA for the CDR3 is TGTGCCAGCAGCTTAGCGGGGGGGCCCACAGATACGCAGTATTTT. Translated: CASSLAGGPTDTQYF. The V gene is TRBV7-9, the J gene TRBJ2-3, with a tentative D call TRBD2 (7 bases). The V gene lost 0 bases and the J gene lost 2 bases, with 9 bases spanning the gap. Germline CDR1 SEHNR, CDR2 FQNEAQ (reference sequence). The CDR3 is 15 residues long.

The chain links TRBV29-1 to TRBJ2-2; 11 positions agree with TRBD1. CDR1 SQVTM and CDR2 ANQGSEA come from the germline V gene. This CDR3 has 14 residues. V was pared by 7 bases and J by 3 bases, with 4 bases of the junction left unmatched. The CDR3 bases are TGCAGCGCATCGGGACAGGGGGACACCGGGGAGCTGTTTTTT. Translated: CSASGQGDTGELFF.

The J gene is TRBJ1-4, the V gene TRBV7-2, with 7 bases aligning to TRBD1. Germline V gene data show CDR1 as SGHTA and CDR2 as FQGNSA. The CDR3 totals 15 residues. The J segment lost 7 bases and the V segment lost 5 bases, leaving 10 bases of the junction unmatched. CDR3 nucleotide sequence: TGTGCCAGCAGCGAACGACAGGGCCGCCCTGAAAAACTGTTTTTT. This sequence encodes CASSERQGRPEKLFF.

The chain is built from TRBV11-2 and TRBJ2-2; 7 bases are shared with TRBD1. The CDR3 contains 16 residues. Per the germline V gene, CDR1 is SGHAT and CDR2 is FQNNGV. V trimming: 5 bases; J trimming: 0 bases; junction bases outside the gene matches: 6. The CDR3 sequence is CASSPPTGANTGELFF. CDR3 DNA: TGTGCCAGCAGCCCCCCCACAGGGGCGAACACCGGGGAGCTGTTTTTT. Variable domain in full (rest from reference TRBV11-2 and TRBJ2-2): EAGVAQSPRYKIIEKRQSVAFWCNPISGHATLYWYQQILGQGPKLLIQFQNNGVVDDSQLPKDRFSAERLKGVDSTLKIQPAKLEDSAVYLCASSPPTGANTGELFFGEGSRLTVL.

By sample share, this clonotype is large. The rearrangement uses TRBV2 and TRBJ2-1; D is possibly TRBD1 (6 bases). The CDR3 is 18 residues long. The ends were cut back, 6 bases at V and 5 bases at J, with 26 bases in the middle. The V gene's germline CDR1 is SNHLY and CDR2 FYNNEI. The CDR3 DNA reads TGTGCCAGCAGCACTTTCCGGGACACAAGGAACCGGGACAATGAGCAGTTCTTC. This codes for CASSTFRDTRNRDNEQFF.

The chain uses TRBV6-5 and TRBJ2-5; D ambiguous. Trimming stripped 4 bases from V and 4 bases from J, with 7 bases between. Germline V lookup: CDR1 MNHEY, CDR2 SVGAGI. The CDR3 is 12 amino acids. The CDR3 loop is CASSSLSETQYF. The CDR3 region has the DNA TGTGCCAGCAGTTCGCTCTCAGAGACCCAGTACTTC.

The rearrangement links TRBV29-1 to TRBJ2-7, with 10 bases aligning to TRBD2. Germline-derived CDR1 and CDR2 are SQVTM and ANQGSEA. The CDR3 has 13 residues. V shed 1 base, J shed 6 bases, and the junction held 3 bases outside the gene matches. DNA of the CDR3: TGCAGCGTTGAAGGAGCGGGGGGGCCCGAGCAGTACTTC. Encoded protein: CSVEGAGGPEQYF.

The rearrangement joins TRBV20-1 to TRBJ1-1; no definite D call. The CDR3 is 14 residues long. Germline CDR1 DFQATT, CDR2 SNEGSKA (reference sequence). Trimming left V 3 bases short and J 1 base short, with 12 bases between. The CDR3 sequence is CSASLAGSNTEAFF. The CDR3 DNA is TGCAGTGCTAGTTTGGCGGGTTCGAACACTGAAGCTTTCTTT.

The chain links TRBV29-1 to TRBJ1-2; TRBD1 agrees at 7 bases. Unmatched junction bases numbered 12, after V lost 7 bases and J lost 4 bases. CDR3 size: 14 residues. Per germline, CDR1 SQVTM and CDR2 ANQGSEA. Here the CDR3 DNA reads TGCAGCGCGGCCGCCCGACAGGGTACCTATGGCTACACCTTC. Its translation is CSAAARQGTYGYTF. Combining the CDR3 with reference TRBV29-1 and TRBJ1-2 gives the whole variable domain SAVISQKPSRDICQRGTSLTIQCQVDSQVTMMFWYRQQPGQSLTLIATANQGSEATYESGFVIDKFPISRPNLTFSTLTVSNMSPEDSSIYLCSAAARQGTYGYTFGSGTRLTVV.

CDR3 sequence (DNA): TGTGCCAGCAGTGAAATGGGTGAGGGCAATCAGCCCCAGTATTTT. Its translation is CASSEMGEGNQPQYF. This chain connects TRBV6-1 to TRBJ1-5; tentatively, D is TRBD2 (5 bases). The last part of the DNA fits TRBJ2-3 better; the J call may be wrong. The CDR3 consists of 15 residues. Germline values: CDR1 MNHNS, CDR2 SASEGT.

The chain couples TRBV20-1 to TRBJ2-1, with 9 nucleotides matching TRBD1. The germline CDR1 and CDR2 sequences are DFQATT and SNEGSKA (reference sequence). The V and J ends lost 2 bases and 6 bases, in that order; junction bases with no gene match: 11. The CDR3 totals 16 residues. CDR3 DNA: TGCAGTGCTAGACTGGACAGGGGAAAATGGAGCAATGAGCAGTTCTTC. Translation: CSARLDRGKWSNEQFF.

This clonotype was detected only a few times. CDR3 nucleotides: TGTGCCAGCAGTTACGGGGATGCACTGAGTGGCTACACCTTC. Translated, it gives CASSYGDALSGYTF. The gene calls are TRBV6-2 or TRBV6-3 and TRBJ1-2; the D is unclear. Germline V gene data show CDR1 as MNHEY and CDR2 as SVGEGT. V lost 2 bases to trimming and J lost 7 bases, with 14 bases between them. The length of the CDR3 is 14 residues.

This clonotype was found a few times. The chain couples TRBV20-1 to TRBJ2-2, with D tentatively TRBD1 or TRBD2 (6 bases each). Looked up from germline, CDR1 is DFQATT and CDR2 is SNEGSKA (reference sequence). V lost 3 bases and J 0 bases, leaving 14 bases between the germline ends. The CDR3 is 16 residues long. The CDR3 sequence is CSASKSGATNTGELFF. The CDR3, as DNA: TGCAGTGCTAGCAAGTCGGGGGCGACGAACACCGGGGAGCTGTTTTTT.

The CDR3, as DNA: TGTGCCAGCAGCCCACGGATTTTCGTAAAGACCCAGTACTTC. Amino acid sequence: CASSPRIFVKTQYF. The rearrangement joins TRBV11-2 to TRBJ2-5; D unclear. Germline V gene data show CDR1 as SGHAT and CDR2 as FQNNGV. The CDR3 runs to 14 residues. Trimming took 5 bases from V and 6 from J, leaving 16 bases between them.

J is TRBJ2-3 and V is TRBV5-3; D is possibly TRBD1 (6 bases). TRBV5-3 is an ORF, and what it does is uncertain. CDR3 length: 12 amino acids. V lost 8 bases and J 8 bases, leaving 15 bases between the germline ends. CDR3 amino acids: CARGPKGGTQYF. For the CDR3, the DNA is TGTGCCAGGGGACCCAAAGGGGGTACGCAGTATTTT.

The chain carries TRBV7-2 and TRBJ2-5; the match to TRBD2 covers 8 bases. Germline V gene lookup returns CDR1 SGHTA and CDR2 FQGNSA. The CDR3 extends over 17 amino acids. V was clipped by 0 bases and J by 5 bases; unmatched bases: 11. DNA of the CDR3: TGTGCCAGCAGCTTAGCATCGGTCAGCGGGGGACTGGAGACCCAGTACTTC. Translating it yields CASSLASVSGGLETQYF.

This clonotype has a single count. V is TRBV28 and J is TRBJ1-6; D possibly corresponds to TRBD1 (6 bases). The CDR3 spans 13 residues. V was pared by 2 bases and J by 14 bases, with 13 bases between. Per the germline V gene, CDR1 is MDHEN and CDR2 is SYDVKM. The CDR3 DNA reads TGTGCCAGCAGTTTAGAGTGGACAGCATCCCTCCACTTT. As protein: CASSLEWTASLHF. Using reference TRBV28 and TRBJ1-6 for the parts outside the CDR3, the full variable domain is DVKVTQSSRYLVKRTGEKVFLECVQDMDHENMFWYRQDPGLGLRLIYFSYDVKMKEKGDIPEGYSVSREKKERFSLILESASTNQTSMYLCASSLEWTASLHFGNGTRLTVT.

CDR3 in DNA: TGTGCCAGCAGCTTGGCGGGAGCGCGTGGCTACACCTTC. Translating it yields CASSLAGARGYTF. V gene TRBV7-2 combines with J gene TRBJ1-2; D is undetermined. Between the trimmed V and J ends, which lost 3 bases and 7 bases, there was a span of 12 bases. This CDR3 contains 13 residues. Germline CDR1 SGHTA, CDR2 FQGNSA.

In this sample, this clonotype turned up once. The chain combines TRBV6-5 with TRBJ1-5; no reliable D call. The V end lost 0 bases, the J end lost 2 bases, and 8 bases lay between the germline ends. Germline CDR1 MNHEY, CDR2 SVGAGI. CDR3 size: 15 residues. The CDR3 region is CASSYSWQGNQPQHF. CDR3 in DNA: TGTGCCAGCAGTTACTCGTGGCAGGGCAATCAGCCCCAGCATTTT.

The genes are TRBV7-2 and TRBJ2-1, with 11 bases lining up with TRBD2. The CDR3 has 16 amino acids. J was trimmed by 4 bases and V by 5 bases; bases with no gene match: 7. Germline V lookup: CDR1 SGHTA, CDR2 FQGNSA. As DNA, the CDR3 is TGTGCCAGCAGCGCCGATAGCGGGGGGGGATACAATGAGCAGTTCTTC. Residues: CASSADSGGGYNEQFF.

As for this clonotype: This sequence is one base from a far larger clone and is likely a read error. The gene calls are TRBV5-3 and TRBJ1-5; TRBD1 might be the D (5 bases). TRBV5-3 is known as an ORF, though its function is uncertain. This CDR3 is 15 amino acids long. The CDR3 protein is CASSLEGRAGQPQHF. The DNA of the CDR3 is TGTGCCAGCAGCTTGGAGGGACGGGCGGGTCAGCCCCAGCATTTT.

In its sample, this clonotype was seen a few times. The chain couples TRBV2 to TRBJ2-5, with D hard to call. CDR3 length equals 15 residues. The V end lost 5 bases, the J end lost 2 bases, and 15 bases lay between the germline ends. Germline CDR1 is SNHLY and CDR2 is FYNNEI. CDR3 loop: CASSYIPGSQETQYF. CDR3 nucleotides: TGTGCCAGCAGTTACATACCGGGTAGTCAAGAGACCCAGTACTTC.

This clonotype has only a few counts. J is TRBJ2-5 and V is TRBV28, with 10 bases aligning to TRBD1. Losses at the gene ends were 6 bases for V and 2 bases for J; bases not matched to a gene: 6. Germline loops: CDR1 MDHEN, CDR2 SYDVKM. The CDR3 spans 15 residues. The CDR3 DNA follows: TGTGCCAGCAGACCGATGGACAGGGGGCAAGAGACCCAGTACTTC. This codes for CASRPMDRGQETQYF.

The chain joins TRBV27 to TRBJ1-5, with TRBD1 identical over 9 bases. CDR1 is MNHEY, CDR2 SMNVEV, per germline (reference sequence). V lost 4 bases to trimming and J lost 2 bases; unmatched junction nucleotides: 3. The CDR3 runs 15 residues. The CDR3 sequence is CASSSGTGRNQPQHF. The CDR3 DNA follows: TGTGCCAGCAGTTCGGGGACAGGGCGCAATCAGCCCCAGCATTTT.

CDR3 sequence reads: CASSLDTASGNTIYF. For the CDR3, the DNA is TGCGCCAGCAGCTTGGACACCGCCTCTGGAAACACCATATATTTT. The chain is built from TRBV5-1 and TRBJ1-3; unclear D gene. V was trimmed by 0 bases and J by 0 bases, leaving 7 bases between them. Germline V CDR1 and CDR2: SGHRS, YFSETQ. The CDR3 extends over 15 amino acids.

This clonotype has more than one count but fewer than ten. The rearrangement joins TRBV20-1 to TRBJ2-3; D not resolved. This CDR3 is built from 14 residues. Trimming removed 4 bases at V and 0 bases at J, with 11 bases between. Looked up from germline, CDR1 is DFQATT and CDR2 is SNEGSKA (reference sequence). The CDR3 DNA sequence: TGCAGTGCTACCCCCTTCATCAGCACAGATACGCAGTATTTT. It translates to CSATPFISTDTQYF.

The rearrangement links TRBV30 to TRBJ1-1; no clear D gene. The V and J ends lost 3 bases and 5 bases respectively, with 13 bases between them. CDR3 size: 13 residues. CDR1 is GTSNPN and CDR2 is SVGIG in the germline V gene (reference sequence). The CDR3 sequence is CAWSVGTRTEAFF. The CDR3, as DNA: TGTGCCTGGAGCGTGGGCACCCGAACTGAAGCTTTCTTT.